Shown below are 16 T cell receptor beta chains from a single sample sequenced in a study of human T cells and chemical hapten exposure. Sample time point: patch test 2, 6 weeks after DPC sensitization. Treatment reported: therapeutic diphenylcyclopropenone sensitization with weekly scalp DPC. One entry per CDR3 protein results from TCRdb running MiXCR on the RACE reads. Among some 45,000 distinct CDR3 sequences listed, more than 8.5% were seen once. This specimen was whole blood, taken in connection with sensitization to the hapten diphenylcyclopropenone (DPC). The receptor set was obtained from a woman in her thirties or forties with alopecia areata. Some clones in this sample may be carry-over from other donors' samples.

This clonotype was seen at least ten times. The rearrangement links TRBV5-1 to TRBJ2-7; 10 bases map to TRBD2. The V gene end was trimmed by 4 bases and the J gene end by 6 bases; junction bases not matched to a gene: 7. The CDR3 is 14 residues long. From germline, CDR1 is SGHRS and CDR2 YFSETQ. In nucleotides, the CDR3 is TGCGCCAGCAGCCCCGGGACTAGCGTCGGCGAGCAGTACTTC. Protein: CASSPGTSVGEQYF.

This clonotype showed up many times. V gene TRBV4-2 combines with J gene TRBJ2-7; D might be TRBD2 (6 bases). This CDR3 spans 14 amino acids. CDR1 is LGHNA, CDR2 YNFKEQ, per germline. V dropped 3 bases and J dropped 1 base, with 10 bases sitting between them. This chain's CDR3 is CASSHRDSSYEQYF. CDR3 sequence (DNA): TGTGCCAGCAGCCATAGGGACTCATCCTACGAGCAGTACTTC.

The rearrangement uses TRBV11-2 and TRBJ2-2; D assignment may be TRBD1 or TRBD2 (5 bases each). Trimming stripped 5 bases from V and 11 bases from J, with 15 bases between. CDR1 is SGHAT and CDR2 is FQNNGV in the germline V gene. CDR3 length: 13 amino acids. CDR3 nucleotide sequence: TGTGCCAGCAGCCCCCTCGGGGCGAGAGAGCTGTTTTTT. This encodes CASSPLGARELFF. Supplemented by reference TRBV11-2 and TRBJ2-2, the full variable domain reads EAGVAQSPRYKIIEKRQSVAFWCNPISGHATLYWYQQILGQGPKLLIQFQNNGVVDDSQLPKDRFSAERLKGVDSTLKIQPAKLEDSAVYLCASSPLGARELFFGEGSRLTVL.

The chain recombines TRBV7-9 with TRBJ2-7, with TRBD1 matching 7 bases. The V and J ends lost 5 bases and 2 bases, in that order; junction bases with no gene match: 9. Germline assignment: CDR1 SEHNR and CDR2 FQNEAQ (reference sequence). The length of the CDR3 is 15 residues. In nucleotides, the CDR3 is TGTGCCAGCAGCCGCCGGGACAGACGAGCCTACGAGCAGTACTTC. As protein: CASSRRDRRAYEQYF.

In this sample, this clonotype turned up many times. This chain joins TRBV15 and TRBJ2-1, with 12 bases that match TRBD2. CDR1 and CDR2 (germline): LNHNV, YYDKDF (reference sequence). The J segment lost 8 bases and the V segment lost 1 base, leaving 21 bases of the junction unmatched. This CDR3 region has 21 residues. CDR3 coding DNA: TGTGCCACCAGCAGAGTAGCTAGGGCTAGCGGGGGGGCCGGTCCAGGTGATGAGCAGTTCTTC. Protein: CATSRVARASGGAGPGDEQFF.

This clonotype has at least ten counts. The rearrangement joins TRBV28 to TRBJ2-3; possible D gene TRBD1, 5 bases. Germline V gene sequence: CDR1 MDHEN, CDR2 SYDVKM. Trimming took off 7 bases at V and 2 bases at J, with 10 bases between the two ends. The CDR3 is 13 amino acids. CDR3 DNA: TGTGCCAGCATTGGGGCAGACACAGATACGCAGTATTTT. This gives the protein CASIGADTDTQYF.

V usage is TRBV4-1 and J usage is TRBJ2-3, with 8 bases lining up with TRBD2. The J segment lost 4 bases and the V segment lost 6 bases, leaving 6 bases of the junction unmatched. Germline CDR1 MGHRA, CDR2 YSYEKL. The CDR3 consists of 14 residues. The CDR3 coding sequence is TGCGCCAGCAGTTCGGGGGGGCCCCCAGATACGCAGTATTTT. Translating gives CASSSGGPPDTQYF.

Details on this clonotype: Since a much larger clone is just one base distant, this may be a read error. The CDR3 loop is CASSPKGGPTYEQYF. The CDR3 DNA sequence: TGTGCCAGCAGCCCCAAGGGGGGCCCTACCTACGAGCAGTACTTC. V and J are TRBV7-9 and TRBJ2-7; D may be TRBD1 or TRBD2 (6 bases each). The CDR3 length is 15 residues. CDR1 is SEHNR, CDR2 FQNEAQ, per germline (reference sequence). Between the trimmed V and J ends, which lost 5 bases and 2 bases, there was a span of 16 bases.

This clonotype turned up a few times. The rearrangement joins TRBV11-2 to TRBJ2-2; D call uncertain. V lost 0 bases and J 6 bases, leaving 11 bases between the germline ends. The CDR3 contains 15 residues. CDR1 SGHAT and CDR2 FQNNGV come from the germline V gene. The CDR3 DNA sequence: TGTGCCAGCAGCTTAGATAGTTGGGTTCCCGGGGAGCTGTTTTTT. Its translation: CASSLDSWVPGELFF.

This clonotype was seen many times. V and J are TRBV5-1 and TRBJ2-7; 8 bases match TRBD1. Germline V gene sequence: CDR1 SGHRS, CDR2 YFSETQ. V shed 7 bases, J shed 4 bases, and the junction held 10 bases outside the gene matches. There are 14 residues in the CDR3. The CDR3 DNA is TGCGCCAGCTGGGAAGGACAGGGACCTTACGAGCAGTACTTC. Its translation: CASWEGQGPYEQYF.

In this sample, this clonotype turned up many times. The J gene is TRBJ1-4, the V gene TRBV20-1; D is unresolved. The CDR3 consists of 13 residues. The ends were cut back, 3 bases at V and 3 bases at J, with 8 bases in the middle. CDR1 and CDR2 (germline): DFQATT, SNEGSKA (reference sequence). The CDR3 nucleotides read TGCAGTGCTAGGCCGGGGTCTAATGAAAAACTGTTTTTT. Its protein is CSARPGSNEKLFF.

This clonotype was seen ten or more times. J is TRBJ1-2 and V is TRBV4-2, with 7 bases that match TRBD1. This CDR3 contains 15 residues. J was trimmed by 5 bases and V by 0 bases; bases with no gene match: 6. CDR1 LGHNA and CDR2 YNFKEQ come from the germline V gene. The DNA for the CDR3 is TGTGCCAGCAGCCAAGAATACGGGACAGCATATGGCTACACCTTC. It codes for CASSQEYGTAYGYTF.

Ten or more counts support this clonotype. The chain combines TRBV9 with TRBJ2-1; possibly TRBD1 or TRBD2 for D (6 bases each). V shed 0 bases and J shed 6 bases, with 10 bases lying between them. CDR3 length: 14 residues. The germline gives CDR1 SGDLS, CDR2 YYNGEE. CDR3: CASSVGSGANEQFF. The CDR3 coding sequence is TGTGCCAGCAGCGTAGGGTCGGGGGCCAATGAGCAGTTCTTC.

To note about this clonotype: The conserved closing phenylalanine or tryptophan is absent in this CDR3, likely reflecting a read error. CDR3 nucleotide sequence: TGCGCCAGCAGCTTACGACAGGGGGAGGCAAACTACAATGAGCAGTTCTTA. This encodes CASSLRQGEANYNEQFL. The J gene is TRBJ2-1, the V gene TRBV5-1; 9 bases match TRBD1. This CDR3 comprises 17 residues. The J segment lost 3 bases and the V segment lost 2 bases, leaving 9 bases of the junction unmatched. Germline assignment: CDR1 SGHRS and CDR2 YFSETQ.

The gene calls are TRBV29-1 and TRBJ1-1, with no clear D. This CDR3 spans 11 amino acids. Germline loops: CDR1 SQVTM, CDR2 ANQGSEA. V lost 7 bases and J lost 4, with 10 bases in between. The CDR3 DNA reads as TGCAGCGGCGAGGTCGGCACTGAAGCTTTCTTT. Amino acids: CSGEVGTEAFF. Variable domain in full (rest from reference TRBV29-1 and TRBJ1-1): SAVISQKPSRDICQRGTSLTIQCQVDSQVTMMFWYRQQPGQSLTLIATANQGSEATYESGFVIDKFPISRPNLTFSTLTVSNMSPEDSSIYLCSGEVGTEAFFGQGTRLTVV.

This clonotype has at least ten counts. The chain carries TRBV7-9 and TRBJ1-4; D call uncertain. The V and J ends lost 1 base and 6 bases respectively, with 12 bases between them. The CDR3 runs 15 residues. The germline gives CDR1 SEHNR, CDR2 FQNEAQ (reference sequence). Here the CDR3 reads CASSLGDSWDEKLFF. The CDR3, as DNA: TGTGCCAGCAGCTTAGGCGACTCCTGGGATGAAAAACTGTTTTTT.